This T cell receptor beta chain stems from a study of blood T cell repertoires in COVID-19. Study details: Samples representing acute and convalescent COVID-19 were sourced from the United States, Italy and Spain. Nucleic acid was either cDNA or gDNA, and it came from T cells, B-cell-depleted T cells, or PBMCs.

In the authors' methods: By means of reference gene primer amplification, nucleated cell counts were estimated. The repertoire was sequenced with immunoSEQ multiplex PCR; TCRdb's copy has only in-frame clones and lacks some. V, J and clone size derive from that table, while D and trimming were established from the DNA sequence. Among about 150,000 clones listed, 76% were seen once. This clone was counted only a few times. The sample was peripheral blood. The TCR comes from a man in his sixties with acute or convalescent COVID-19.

This chain's CDR3 is CASSLFHGYEQYF. For the CDR3, the DNA is TGTGCCAGCAGTTTATTCCACGGCTACGAGCAGTACTTC. The chain joins TRBV27 to TRBJ2-7; no definite D call. CDR1 and CDR2 (germline): MNHEY, SMNVEV (reference sequence). The CDR3 loop spans 13 amino acids. Trimming shortened V by 1 base and J by 3 bases, and 7 bases separated the two germline ends.